These 13 T cell receptor beta chains came from one sample sequenced in a study of T-cell reconstitution after alpha-beta-depleted transplantation in children. The authors prepared the TCRbeta library with unique molecular identifiers. TCRdb used MiXCR to reprocess the PCR reads, holding one entry per CDR3 protein. The profile shows about 980,000 distinct CDR3 sequences, about 29% of them singletons. The sample was PBMCs, mostly from graft donor cells, taken 360 days after TCRalphabeta/CD19-depleted stem cell transplant. Source of these receptors: a boy under three years old who had a stem cell transplant for SCID, so the T cells may come from the graft donor.

The rearrangement uses TRBV5-1 and TRBJ2-1, with 7 bases identical to TRBD1. CDR3 length equals 16 residues. The germline CDR1 and CDR2 sequences are SGHRS and YFSETQ. J was trimmed by 4 bases and V by 5 bases; bases with no gene match: 12. CDR3 nucleotides: TGCGCCAGCAGACCCACGCGACAGGGTCTTTACAATGAGCAGTTCTTC. This encodes CASRPTRQGLYNEQFF.

The V and J genes are TRBV18 and TRBJ2-3, with TRBD2 matching over 10 bases. CDR3 length equals 16 residues. Per germline, CDR1 KGHSH and CDR2 LQKENI. The V segment lost 2 bases and the J segment 5 bases; nucleotides outside the gene matches: 7. The CDR3 sequence: CASSPGRSGGGDTQYF. The DNA for the CDR3 is TGTGCCAGCTCACCAGGAAGAAGCGGGGGGGGAGATACGCAGTATTTT.

This clonotype turned up a few times. This chain connects TRBV5-1 to TRBJ2-1; D is undetermined. Trimming pared 7 bases from V and 0 bases from J, leaving 14 bases between. There are 15 residues in the CDR3. The germline V gene has CDR1 SGHRS and CDR2 YFSETQ. CDR3 nucleotide sequence: TGCGCCAGCCAGCCCCAATCTAGCTCCTACAATGAGCAGTTCTTC. Its translation is CASQPQSSSYNEQFF.

This sequence joins TRBV20-1 and TRBJ2-2; unclear D gene. Deletions cut 3 bases from V and 7 bases from J, with 9 bases between. CDR1 and CDR2 (germline): DFQATT, SNEGSKA (reference sequence). The CDR3 loop spans 12 amino acids. CDR3 sequence (DNA): TGCAGTGCTAGCAACGGTCTCGGGGAGCTGTTTTTT. It translates to CSASNGLGELFF.

This clonotype has a handful of counts. This chain uses TRBV10-3 with TRBJ2-5; D is ambiguous. Germline assignment: CDR1 ENHRY and CDR2 SYGVKD. CDR3 length: 12 residues. Trimming stripped 2 bases from V and 1 base from J, with 2 bases between. The CDR3 sequence is CAISEPQETQYF. The DNA for the CDR3 is TGTGCCATCAGTGAGCCCCAAGAGACCCAGTACTTC.

V is TRBV9 and J is TRBJ1-1; D is ambiguous. Germline V gene lookup returns CDR1 SGDLS and CDR2 YYNGEE. Trimming pared 4 bases from V and 5 bases from J, leaving 15 bases between. The CDR3 runs to 14 residues. The CDR3 DNA is TGTGCCAGCAGCAGCCACCTCGCGGGGACTGAAGCTTTCTTT. It translates to CASSSHLAGTEAFF.

V is TRBV5-1 and J is TRBJ1-5, with D tentatively TRBD1 (5 bases). With 4 bases removed from V and 6 bases from J, the gap between germline ends came to 14 bases. This CDR3 has 14 residues. CDR1 is SGHRS and CDR2 is YFSETQ in the germline V gene. CDR3: CASSPGQVVQPQHF. The CDR3, as DNA: TGCGCCAGCAGCCCCGGACAAGTAGTTCAGCCCCAGCATTTT.

The gene calls are TRBV4-1 and TRBJ2-3, with 9 bases lining up with TRBD2. Germline CDR1 MGHRA, CDR2 YSYEKL. Trimming took 1 base from V and 4 from J; bases not matched to a gene: 9. CDR3 length: 17 residues. Here the CDR3 reads CASSQGQTAGGADTQYF. The CDR3 DNA reads TGCGCCAGCAGCCAAGGGCAAACGGCGGGGGGGGCAGATACGCAGTATTTT.

The chain uses TRBV11-1 and TRBJ1-4, with a tentative D call TRBD1 (6 bases). The germline gives CDR1 SGHAT, CDR2 FQDESV (reference sequence). CDR3 length: 21 amino acids. The ends were cut back, 2 bases at V and 0 bases at J, with 25 bases in the middle. CDR3: CASSLMWGAIAEASTNEKLFF. As DNA, the CDR3 is TGTGCCAGCAGCTTAATGTGGGGGGCGATCGCCGAAGCGTCAACTAATGAAAAACTGTTTTTT. The full variable domain, completed using reference TRBV11-1 and TRBJ1-4, is EAEVAQSPRYKITEKSQAVAFWCDPISGHATLYWYRQILGQGPELLVQFQDESVVDDSQLPKDRFSAERLKGVDSTLKIQPAELGDSAMYLCASSLMWGAIAEASTNEKLFFGSGTQLSVL.

This clonotype occurred a few times. The rearrangement uses TRBV20-1 and TRBJ2-5, with 10 bases matching TRBD2. Per the germline V gene, CDR1 is DFQATT and CDR2 is SNEGSKA (reference sequence). Trimming cost V 3 bases and J 3 bases; bases outside gene matches: 4. This CDR3 comprises 14 residues. The CDR3: CSASYSGGEETQYF. The DNA of the CDR3 is TGCAGTGCTAGTTACAGCGGGGGGGAAGAGACCCAGTACTTC.

The rearrangement joins TRBV18 to TRBJ2-3; a possible D gene is TRBD2 (5 bases). V lost 2 bases, J lost 3 bases, and 12 bases lay in between. This CDR3 has 15 amino acids. In germline, CDR1 is KGHSH, CDR2 LQKENI. The DNA of the CDR3 is TGTGCCAGCTCACCAGCCGGGATAGAGACAGATACGCAGTATTTT. The encoded protein is CASSPAGIETDTQYF.

This clonotype has a handful of counts. This chain's CDR3 is CASSVASGETQYF. CDR3 DNA sequence: TGTGCCAGCAGCGTAGCCTCGGGGGAGACCCAGTACTTC. This chain connects TRBV9 to TRBJ2-5, with D maybe TRBD2 (5 bases). Trimming stripped 0 bases from V and 5 bases from J, with 8 bases between. Germline lookup yields CDR1 SGDLS and CDR2 YYNGEE. The CDR3 spans 13 residues.

This clonotype turned up a few times. The J gene is TRBJ1-1, the V gene TRBV20-1; possibly TRBD1 for D (6 bases). Germline values: CDR1 DFQATT, CDR2 SNEGSKA (reference sequence). The CDR3 contains 14 residues. V lost 5 bases to trimming and J lost 0 bases, with 13 bases between them. The DNA for the CDR3 is TGCAGTGCTGCGAGGGGGAGCATGAACACTGAAGCTTTCTTT. Translating it yields CSAARGSMNTEAFF.